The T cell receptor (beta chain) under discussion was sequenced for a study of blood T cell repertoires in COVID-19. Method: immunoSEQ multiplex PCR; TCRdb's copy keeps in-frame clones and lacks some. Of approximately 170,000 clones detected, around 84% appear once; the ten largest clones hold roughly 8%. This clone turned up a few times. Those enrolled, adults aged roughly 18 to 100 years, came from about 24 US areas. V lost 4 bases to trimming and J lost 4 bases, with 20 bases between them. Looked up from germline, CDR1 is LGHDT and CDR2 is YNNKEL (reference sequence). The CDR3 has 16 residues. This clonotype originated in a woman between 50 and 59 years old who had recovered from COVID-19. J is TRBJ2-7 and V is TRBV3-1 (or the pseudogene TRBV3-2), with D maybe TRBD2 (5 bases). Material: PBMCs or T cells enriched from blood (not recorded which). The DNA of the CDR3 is TGTGCCAGCAGCCCCCCCGGACGGATAAGGAGGTACGAGCAGTACTTC. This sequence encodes CASSPPGRIRRYEQYF.